Listed below are T cell receptor beta chains from one sample, sequenced in a study of immune heterogeneity within non-small cell lung tumors. MiXCR, run by TCRdb on the multiplex PCR reads, gives a single entry per CDR3 protein. This sample yields fewer than 13,000 distinct CDR3 sequences, of which 25% to 30% are seen a single time; 10% to 15% belongs to the top ten. Sequencing was done on a sample of lung tumor tissue. The receptors come from a man in his fifties or sixties with non-small cell lung cancer. The CDR3 runs from the conserved cysteine through the conserved F or W. Each record gives: CDR3 protein, CDR3 DNA, D gene, J gene, V gene, clone size. D genes are given only for firm matches. Some rows mark clone size as missing; the rest say once, few, many or name a class of expanded clone.

CDR3: CASSSLGAGKGRTQYF
DNA: TGTGCCAGCAGCTCCTTAGGGGCGGGAAAGGGGCGGACCCAGTACTTC
D: -
J: TRBJ2-5
V: TRBV28
size: -

CDR3: CSATKAGGLDAQYF
DNA: TGCAGTGCTACAAAAGCGGGAGGGCTAGATGCGCAGTATTTT
D: TRBD2
J: TRBJ2-3
V: TRBV20-1
size: -

CDR3: CASSSPPGHTDTQYF
DNA: TGTGCCAGCAGTTCCCCGCCGGGACACACAGATACGCAGTATTTT
D: -
J: TRBJ2-3
V: TRBV28
size: medium-sized

CDR3: CSQQRGSGNQPHHF
DNA: TGCAGTCAGCAGAGGGGAAGTGGCAATCAGCCCCATCATTTT
D: -
J: TRBJ1-5
V: TRBV20-1
size: -

CDR3: CSLRPRQGLAGVHEQYF
DNA: TGCAGTCTTCGCCCGAGGCAGGGACTAGCGGGAGTCCACGAGCAGTACTTC
D: TRBD2
J: TRBJ2-7
V: TRBV20-1
size: medium-sized

CDR3: CASSEWGHTEAFF
DNA: TGTGCCAGCAGTGAATGGGGACACACTGAAGCTTTCTTT
D: -
J: TRBJ1-1
V: TRBV6-1
size: -

CDR3: CASSLGTSGRVLEQYF
DNA: TGTGCCAGCAGCCTCGGGACTAGCGGGAGGGTTCTCGAGCAGTACTTC
D: TRBD2
J: TRBJ2-7
V: TRBV2
size: medium-sized

CDR3: CASRLRRDSGNTIYF
DNA: TGTGCCAGTAGGCTCCGAAGGGACAGTGGAAACACCATATATTTT
D: TRBD1
J: TRBJ1-3
V: TRBV19
size: -

CDR3: CASSESDRGGTEAFF
DNA: TGCGCCAGCAGTGAGTCGGACAGGGGTGGAACTGAAGCTTTCTTT
D: TRBD1
J: TRBJ1-1
V: TRBV10-2
size: few

CDR3: CASSLGTGGLIETQYF
DNA: TGTGCCAGCAGCTTAGGGACAGGGGGCTTAATAGAGACCCAGTACTTC
D: TRBD1
J: TRBJ2-5
V: TRBV11-2
size: many

CDR3: CSARPSNNEAFF
DNA: TGCAGCGCCCGTCCCAGCAACAATGAAGCTTTCTTT
D: -
J: TRBJ1-1
V: TRBV29-1
size: -

CDR3: CASSTDFLTGELFF
DNA: TGTGCCAGTAGTACTGACTTCCTAACCGGGGAGCTGTTTTTT
D: -
J: TRBJ2-2
V: TRBV19
size: medium-sized

CDR3: CASSSYNEQFF
DNA: TGTGCCAGCAGTTCCTACAATGAGCAGTTCTTC
D: -
J: TRBJ2-1
V: TRBV28
size: medium-sized

CDR3: CASSPGLAGGDTQYF
DNA: TGTGCCAGCAGCCCCGGACTAGCGGGGGGGGATACGCAGTATTTT
D: TRBD2
J: TRBJ2-3
V: TRBV11-1
size: -

CDR3: CASSYKLGSQTEAFF
DNA: TGTGCCAGCAGTTATAAATTAGGCAGCCAGACTGAAGCTTTCTTT
D: -
J: TRBJ1-1
V: TRBV6-1
size: medium-sized

CDR3: CASSGHNTGELFF
DNA: TGCGCCAGCTCAGGGCACAACACCGGGGAGCTGTTTTTT
D: -
J: TRBJ2-2
V: TRBV10-1
size: few

CDR3: CATSRDGTGWEKLFF
DNA: TGTGCCACCAGCAGAGATGGGACAGGATGGGAAAAACTGTTTTTT
D: TRBD1
J: TRBJ1-4
V: TRBV15
size: medium-sized

CDR3: CASTRGVDSNYGYTF
DNA: TGTGCCAGCACCAGGGGGGTAGATTCTAACTATGGCTACACCTTC
D: TRBD1
J: TRBJ1-2
V: TRBV9
size: -

CDR3: CASSLDRREQYF
DNA: TGTGCCAGCAGCTTGGATAGACGAGAGCAGTACTTC
D: -
J: TRBJ2-7
V: TRBV7-2
size: medium-sized

CDR3: CASSLRARVGGYTF
DNA: TGTGCCAGCAGCCTCAGGGCCAGGGTCGGTGGCTACACCTTC
D: -
J: TRBJ1-2
V: TRBV3-1
size: -

CDR3: CASRDPGAYNEKLFF
DNA: TGTGCCAGCAGGGACCCGGGGGCTTATAATGAAAAACTGTTTTTT
D: -
J: TRBJ1-4
V: TRBV28
size: -

CDR3: CASSLGASSGANVLTF
DNA: TGCGCCAGCAGCTTGGGGGCCAGCTCTGGGGCCAACGTCCTGACTTTC
D: -
J: TRBJ2-6
V: TRBV5-1
size: few

CDR3: CASSQDGTAGSGANVLTF
DNA: TGTGCCAGCAGCCAAGATGGGACAGCTGGATCTGGGGCCAACGTCCTGACTTTC
D: TRBD1
J: TRBJ2-6
V: TRBV4-2
size: -

CDR3: CASSLESPGRGRDTQYF
DNA: TGCGCCAGCAGCTTGGAATCGCCAGGGCGGGGTAGAGATACGCAGTATTTT
D: -
J: TRBJ2-3
V: TRBV5-1
size: -

CDR3: CASSYSLNTEAFF
DNA: TGTGCCAGCAGTTACAGCTTGAACACTGAAGCTTTCTTT
D: -
J: TRBJ1-1
V: TRBV12-3/TRBV12-4
size: many

CDR3: CASSDEKGEYF
DNA: TGTGCCAGCAGTGACGAGAAGGGGGAGTACTTC
D: -
J: TRBJ2-7
V: TRBV2
size: medium-sized

CDR3: CASSQEGWGVRTDTQYF
DNA: TGTGCCAGCAGCCAAGAAGGGTGGGGGGTTCGAACAGATACGCAGTATTTT
D: -
J: TRBJ2-3
V: TRBV4-2
size: -

CDR3: CASSYAMGQGAGETQYF
DNA: TGTGCCAGCAGTTACGCGATGGGACAGGGGGCGGGAGAGACCCAGTACTTC
D: TRBD1
J: TRBJ2-5
V: TRBV6-2/TRBV6-3
size: -

CDR3: CSVDMGANQETQYF
DNA: TGCAGTGTCGATATGGGGGCCAACCAAGAGACCCAGTACTTC
D: -
J: TRBJ2-5
V: TRBV20-1
size: -

CDR3: CASSLRGMGRGESNQPQHF
DNA: TGTGCCAGCAGTTTAAGAGGAATGGGGCGCGGGGAGAGCAATCAGCCCCAGCATTTT
D: -
J: TRBJ1-5
V: TRBV28
size: many

CDR3: CSAPGQGITEAFF
DNA: TGCAGTGCCCCCGGACAGGGGATCACTGAAGCTTTCTTT
D: TRBD1
J: TRBJ1-1
V: TRBV20-1
size: -

CDR3: CASSLAALAAYNEQFF
DNA: TGCGCCAGCAGCTTGGCTGCTCTAGCGGCGTACAATGAGCAGTTCTTC
D: TRBD2
J: TRBJ2-1
V: TRBV5-1
size: -

CDR3: CASSFGTASGNTIYF
DNA: TGCGCCAGCAGCTTTGGGACAGCCTCTGGAAACACCATATATTTT
D: TRBD1
J: TRBJ1-3
V: TRBV5-1
size: many

CDR3: CASSQQGSDTEAFF
DNA: TGTGCCAGCAGCCAACAGGGTTCAGACACTGAAGCTTTCTTT
D: -
J: TRBJ1-1
V: TRBV7-9
size: -

CDR3: CASSLGQNTEAFF
DNA: TGTGCCAGCAGTTTGGGACAGAACACTGAAGCTTTCTTT
D: -
J: TRBJ1-1
V: TRBV12-3/TRBV12-4
size: many

CDR3: CASSETLNTEAFF
DNA: TGCGCCAGCAGTGAGACACTGAACACTGAAGCTTTCTTT
D: -
J: TRBJ1-1
V: TRBV10-2
size: many

CDR3: CAWRHNFGNSPLHF
DNA: TGTGCCTGGAGACACAACTTCGGTAATTCACCCCTCCACTTT
D: -
J: TRBJ1-6
V: TRBV30
size: many

CDR3: CSALRRQPNEKLFF
DNA: TGCAGTGCGCTCCGGCGGCAGCCGAATGAAAAACTGTTTTTT
D: -
J: TRBJ1-4
V: TRBV20-1
size: few

CDR3: CASSPGLLSYEQYF
DNA: TGCGCCAGCAGCCCGGGGCTATTATCCTACGAGCAGTACTTC
D: -
J: TRBJ2-7
V: TRBV5-1
size: many

CDR3: CSATASGVSYNEQFF
DNA: TGCAGTGCCACAGCTAGCGGGGTCTCCTACAATGAGCAGTTCTTC
D: TRBD2
J: TRBJ2-1
V: TRBV20-1
size: -

CDR3: CASSLENGFTDTQYF
DNA: TGTGCCAGCAGCCTTGAAAATGGGTTCACAGATACGCAGTATTTT
D: -
J: TRBJ2-3
V: TRBV6-1
size: few

CDR3: CSVALAGGRGEQFF
DNA: TGCAGCGTTGCCCTAGCGGGGGGTAGGGGTGAGCAGTTCTTC
D: TRBD2
J: TRBJ2-1
V: TRBV29-1
size: -

CDR3: CDSSARQGLDTGELFF
DNA: TGTGACAGTAGTGCCAGACAGGGTTTGGACACCGGGGAGCTGTTTTTT
D: TRBD1
J: TRBJ2-2
V: TRBV19
size: -

CDR3: CASSLGWSGGLSGNTIYF
DNA: TGTGCCAGCAGCTTGGGATGGAGTGGGGGACTCTCTGGAAACACCATATATTTT
D: -
J: TRBJ1-3
V: TRBV5-6
size: few

CDR3: CASSDRDSASGQFF
DNA: TGTGCCAGCAGTGACCGTGACTCCGCTAGTGGGCAGTTCTTC
D: -
J: TRBJ2-1
V: TRBV6-4
size: many

CDR3: CASSQEQSQNTEAFF
DNA: TGCGCCAGCAGCCAAGAGCAGTCCCAGAACACTGAAGCTTTCTTT
D: -
J: TRBJ1-1
V: TRBV4-1
size: few

CDR3: CASSLAENTDTQYF
DNA: TGCGCCAGCAGCTTGGCCGAAAACACAGATACGCAGTATTTT
D: -
J: TRBJ2-3
V: TRBV5-1
size: many

CDR3: CASSTPWENSPLHF
DNA: TGTGCCAGCAGTACCCCTTGGGAGAATTCACCCCTCCACTTT
D: -
J: TRBJ1-6
V: TRBV6-1
size: many

CDR3: CSARGGFIGVGNQPQHF
DNA: TGCAGTGCGAGGGGTGGGTTTATAGGGGTGGGAAATCAGCCCCAGCATTTT
D: -
J: TRBJ1-5
V: TRBV20-1
size: medium-sized

CDR3: CASSLSLVSTNEKLFF
DNA: TGTGCCAGCAGTTTATCATTGGTTTCAACTAATGAAAAACTGTTTTTT
D: -
J: TRBJ1-4
V: TRBV27
size: -

CDR3: CAISEGQTNNEQFF
DNA: TGTGCCATCAGTGAAGGACAGACCAACAATGAGCAGTTCTTC
D: -
J: TRBJ2-1
V: TRBV10-3
size: -

CDR3: CAIRTTGNSYNEQFF
DNA: TGTGCCATCAGGACGACTGGAAACTCCTACAATGAGCAGTTCTTC
D: -
J: TRBJ2-1
V: TRBV10-3
size: medium-sized

CDR3: CASSQGLAGGDNEQFF
DNA: TGTGCCAGCAGCCAAGGACTAGCGGGGGGAGACAATGAGCAGTTCTTC
D: TRBD2
J: TRBJ2-1
V: TRBV4-2
size: medium-sized

CDR3: CASSQNRGPQETKYF
DNA: TGTGCCAGCAGCCAGAATCGGGGGCCCCAAGAGACCAAGTACTTC
D: -
J: TRBJ2-5
V: TRBV4-2
size: -

CDR3: CASSFQLAGVRNEQFF
DNA: TGTGCCAGCAGCTTTCAACTGGCGGGAGTGCGTAATGAGCAGTTCTTC
D: TRBD2
J: TRBJ2-1
V: TRBV7-9
size: -